The clone carrying this T cell receptor (beta chain) showed up just once. Its antigen is undetermined. Germline-derived CDR1 and CDR2 are MNHNS and SASEGT. This CDR3 is built from 14 residues. Between the trimmed V and J ends, which lost 2 bases and 4 bases, there was a span of 11 bases. The sample comes from a study of post-analysis software for immune sequencing data. Presence of unique molecular identifiers characterized the TCR beta cDNA libraries. TCRdb independently ran MiXCR on the PCR reads; one entry per CDR3 protein. The sample has about 560,000 distinct CDR3 sequences; around 44% are singletons. Regarding the study as a whole: For normalized Chao1 diversity, multiple sclerosis patients scored significantly lower than controls did. Elevated frequency relative to controls characterized several TRBV segments in patients, TRBV5-6, TRBV5-1 and TRBV20-1 among them.

The V gene is TRBV6-1, the J gene TRBJ2-5, with D hard to call. This TCR was recovered from a girl aged 5-17 years with multiple sclerosis. The source material was blood. The CDR3: CASSEILVSETQYF. The DNA for the CDR3 is TGTGCCAGCAGTGAAATTCTGGTGTCAGAGACCCAGTACTTC.